These 21 T cell receptor beta chains came from one sample sequenced in a study of beta chain features in type 1 diabetes. The isolated RNA, all of it, was reverse transcribed, so expressed TCRB transcripts were what got sequenced. Generated by immunoSEQ multiplex PCR, the TCRdb table keeps only in-frame clones and is missing some. The sample includes 130,000 to 150,000 clones, under 60% seen only once; the top ten take approximately 0.4%. Sequenced input: Tregs from blood. The source is a man between 18 and 29 years old in good health.

This rearrangement joins TRBV2 to TRBJ2-3; no reliable D call. The V and J ends lost 2 bases and 0 bases respectively, with 6 bases between them. This CDR3 contains 14 residues. Germline assignment: CDR1 SNHLY and CDR2 FYNNEI. CDR3 sequence: CASSETRSTDTQYF. The DNA of the CDR3 is TGTGCCAGCAGTGAAACCAGGAGCACAGATACGCAGTATTTT.

The chain has TRBV14 and TRBJ2-7, with 13 bases lining up with TRBD2. Germline V gene sequence: CDR1 SGHDN, CDR2 FVKESK. The length of the CDR3 is 16 residues. V lost 4 bases and J lost 5; bases outside the gene matches: 8. DNA of the CDR3: TGTGCCAGCAGCCGACGGCTCGGACTAGCGGGAGACGAGCAGTACTTC. It codes for CASSRRLGLAGDEQYF.

The J gene is TRBJ1-4, the V gene TRBV7-9, with D unclear. There are 14 residues in the CDR3. The germline V and J ends were trimmed by 2 bases and 0 bases, with 4 bases remaining between them. CDR1 and CDR2 (germline): SEHNR, FQNEAQ (reference sequence). Here the CDR3 reads CASSLQATNEKLFF. The CDR3 bases are TGTGCCAGCAGCTTACAGGCAACTAATGAAAAACTGTTTTTT.

Only a few counts were recorded for this clone. This chain joins TRBV7-9 and TRBJ1-5; D is undetermined. Trimming took off 5 bases at V and 0 bases at J, with 8 bases between the two ends. The CDR3 runs to 14 residues. CDR1 SEHNR and CDR2 FQNEAQ come from the germline V gene (reference sequence). Here the CDR3 reads CASSAHYSNQPQHF. The CDR3 nucleotides read TGTGCCAGCAGCGCTCACTATAGCAATCAGCCCCAGCATTTT.

V usage is TRBV27 and J usage is TRBJ1-6; TRBD1 might be the D (6 bases). The CDR3 has 15 residues. Germline V gives CDR1 MNHEY, CDR2 SMNVEV (reference sequence). V gave up 2 bases and J gave up 9 bases, with 14 bases separating them. The CDR3 DNA reads TGTGCCAGCAGTTTAAATTGGCAGGGGTCTTCACCCCTCCACTTT. Translation: CASSLNWQGSSPLHF.

In this sample, this clone turned up a few times. The genes are TRBV9 and TRBJ2-7; D perhaps matches TRBD1 (7 bases). V was cut by 3 bases and J by 3 bases, with 10 bases left in between. The CDR3 spans 13 residues. Per the germline V gene, CDR1 is SGDLS and CDR2 is YYNGEE. CDR3 DNA: TGTGCCAGCAGCGGGCGGGACAGCTACGAGCAGTACTTC. Residues: CASSGRDSYEQYF.

The chain recombines TRBV18 with TRBJ2-3, with 7 bases identical to TRBD2. In germline, CDR1 is KGHSH, CDR2 LQKENI. This CDR3 is built from 13 residues. J was trimmed by 1 base and V by 8 bases; bases with no gene match: 3. The CDR3 loop reads CASLAGGTDTQYF. For the CDR3, the DNA is TGTGCCAGCCTGGCGGGAGGCACAGATACGCAGTATTTT.

This clone has more than one count but fewer than ten. This chain uses TRBV7-2 with TRBJ2-3; 7 nucleotides agree with TRBD2. The CDR3 is made up of 14 amino acids. Germline V gives CDR1 SGHTA, CDR2 FQGNSA. J was trimmed by 6 bases and V by 2 bases; bases with no gene match: 5. CDR3 nucleotides: TGTGCCAGCAGCTTAAGGACTAGAGGTGATACGCAGTATTTT. Translating gives CASSLRTRGDTQYF.

A few counts support this clone. The CDR3 DNA sequence: TGCAGCGTCCGACGGACAGTTCGTTCGGGCTACACCTTC. Translation: CSVRRTVRSGYTF. The rearrangement uses TRBV29-1 and TRBJ1-2; D may be TRBD1 (6 bases). The CDR3 length is 13 residues. V was shortened by 6 bases and J by 8 bases, with 19 bases between the two germline ends. Germline assignment: CDR1 SQVTM and CDR2 ANQGSEA.

This clone was observed a handful of times. The chain combines TRBV6-5 with TRBJ1-4; 9 bases match TRBD1. Germline trimming cut 4 bases from V and 3 bases from J; bases unmatched to any gene: 6. The CDR3 is 16 residues long. The germline V gene has CDR1 MNHEY and CDR2 SVGAGI. CDR3 loop: CASSSGTGLPNEKLFF. CDR3 nucleotide sequence: TGTGCCAGCAGTTCCGGGACAGGGCTCCCTAATGAAAAACTGTTTTTT.

As to this clone: The same CDR3 is also encoded by other DNA sequences in this sample. The chain carries TRBV5-1 and TRBJ2-7; D possibly corresponds to TRBD1 (5 bases). The CDR3 has 13 amino acids. Trimming removed 0 bases from V and 3 bases from J, with 7 bases in between. The V gene's germline CDR1 is SGHRS and CDR2 YFSETQ. The CDR3 DNA follows: TGCGCCAGCAGCTTGGACAGGAGCTACGAGCAGTACTTC. Protein product: CASSLDRSYEQYF.

The V gene is TRBV10-3, the J gene TRBJ1-6; 11 bases fit TRBD1. Germline V gene sequence: CDR1 ENHRY, CDR2 SYGVKD. The CDR3 covers 16 residues. The J segment lost 5 bases and the V segment lost 10 bases, leaving 10 bases of the junction unmatched. The DNA of the CDR3 is TGTGCCACCCATGAAGGACAGGGGGCGAATAATTCACCCCTCCACTTT. Its protein is CATHEGQGANNSPLHF.

The chain uses TRBV27 and TRBJ1-2; TRBD1 agrees at 8 bases. This CDR3 spans 12 amino acids. CDR1 is MNHEY and CDR2 is SMNVEV in the germline V gene (reference sequence). The V segment lost 6 bases and the J segment 9 bases; nucleotides outside the gene matches: 6. The CDR3 DNA reads TGTGCCAGCAGAGGTGGACAGGGCCGCTACACCTTC. It is translated as CASRGGQGRYTF.

This sequence joins TRBV28 and TRBJ1-3, with TRBD1 as a possible D gene (5 bases). The V and J ends lost 4 bases and 4 bases respectively, with 11 bases between them. Germline values: CDR1 MDHEN, CDR2 SYDVKM. The CDR3 length is 14 residues. The CDR3 DNA reads TGTGCCAGCAGTTCCCCAGGGTGGGGAAACACCATATATTTT. It codes for CASSSPGWGNTIYF.

The chain is built from TRBV9 and TRBJ2-7, with D tentatively TRBD2 (5 bases). Germline V gives CDR1 SGDLS, CDR2 YYNGEE. The CDR3 extends over 13 amino acids. V dropped 1 base and J dropped 5 bases, with 10 bases sitting between them. CDR3 nucleotide sequence: TGTGCCAGCAGCGTAACTAGTAGCGACGAGCAGTACTTC. It translates to CASSVTSSDEQYF.

The rearrangement joins TRBV29-1 to TRBJ2-7, with 7 bases that match TRBD1. This CDR3 spans 14 amino acids. The junction had 9 bases not matched to a gene; V was cut back by 1 base and J by 6 bases. In germline, CDR1 is SQVTM, CDR2 ANQGSEA. CDR3 sequence: CSVEVAGGWGEQYF. CDR3 DNA sequence: TGCAGCGTTGAAGTGGCAGGGGGATGGGGCGAGCAGTACTTC.

This clone was counted only a few times. CDR3 nucleotide sequence: TGCGCCAGCAGCCAAGGAAGGGACAGGGTTGGACAGCCCCAGCATTTT. This sequence encodes CASSQGRDRVGQPQHF. The rearrangement joins TRBV4-3 to TRBJ1-5, with 9 bases that match TRBD1. CDR1 is LGHNA, CDR2 YSLEER, per germline. J lost 7 bases, V lost 1 base, and 8 bases had no gene match. There are 16 residues in the CDR3.

DNA for the CDR3: TGTGCCATCAGCGGACTAGCGGGGGGGTACGCGAACACCGGGGAGCTGTTTTTT. It codes for CAISGLAGGYANTGELFF. The V and J genes are TRBV10-3 and TRBJ2-2, with TRBD2 matching over 15 bases. V trimming: 6 bases; J trimming: 0 bases; junction bases outside the gene matches: 5. CDR1 and CDR2 (germline): ENHRY, SYGVKD. There are 18 residues in the CDR3.

CDR3 coding DNA: TGTGCCAGCAGCTCCGTGGGGGGTAGACAACTCAATGAGCAGTTCTTC. Translating it yields CASSSVGGRQLNEQFF. The chain links TRBV7-9 to TRBJ2-1; possibly TRBD2 for D (6 bases). Germline CDR1 reads SEHNR; CDR2 reads FQNEAQ (reference sequence). The CDR3 has 16 amino acids. The V end was cut by 4 bases, the J end by 6 bases, with 19 bases between.

DNA for the CDR3: TGTGCCACCAGCACTCGGTTGACGGGTAATTCACCCCTCCACTTT. The encoded protein is CATSTRLTGNSPLHF. The chain has TRBV15 and TRBJ1-6; no clear D. The CDR3 is 15 residues long. Trimming pared 4 bases from V and 6 bases from J, leaving 13 bases between. Germline CDR1 LNHNV, CDR2 YYDKDF (reference sequence).

DNA of the CDR3: TGTGCCAGCAGCTTAGTTACAGGGACGGGGGAGACCCAGTACTTC. Amino acid sequence: CASSLVTGTGETQYF. The rearrangement uses TRBV7-9 and TRBJ2-5; TRBD1 is a possible D gene (6 bases). The CDR3 covers 15 residues. The germline V and J ends were trimmed by 1 base and 5 bases, with 14 bases remaining between them. The germline V gene has CDR1 SEHNR and CDR2 FQNEAQ (reference sequence).